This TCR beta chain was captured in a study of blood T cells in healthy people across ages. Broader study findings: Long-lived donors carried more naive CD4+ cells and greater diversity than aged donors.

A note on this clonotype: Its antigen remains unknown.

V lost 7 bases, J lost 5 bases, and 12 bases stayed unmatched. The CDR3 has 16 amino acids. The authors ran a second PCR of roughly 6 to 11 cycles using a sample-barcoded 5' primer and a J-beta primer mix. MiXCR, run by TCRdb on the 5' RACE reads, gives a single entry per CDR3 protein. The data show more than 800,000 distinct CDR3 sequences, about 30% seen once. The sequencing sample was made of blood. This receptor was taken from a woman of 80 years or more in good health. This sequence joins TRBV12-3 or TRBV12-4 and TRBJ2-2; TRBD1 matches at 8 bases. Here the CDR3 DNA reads TGTGCCAGCACTCACACAGGACAGGGTCTTACCGGGGAGCTGTTTTTT. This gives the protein CASTHTGQGLTGELFF.